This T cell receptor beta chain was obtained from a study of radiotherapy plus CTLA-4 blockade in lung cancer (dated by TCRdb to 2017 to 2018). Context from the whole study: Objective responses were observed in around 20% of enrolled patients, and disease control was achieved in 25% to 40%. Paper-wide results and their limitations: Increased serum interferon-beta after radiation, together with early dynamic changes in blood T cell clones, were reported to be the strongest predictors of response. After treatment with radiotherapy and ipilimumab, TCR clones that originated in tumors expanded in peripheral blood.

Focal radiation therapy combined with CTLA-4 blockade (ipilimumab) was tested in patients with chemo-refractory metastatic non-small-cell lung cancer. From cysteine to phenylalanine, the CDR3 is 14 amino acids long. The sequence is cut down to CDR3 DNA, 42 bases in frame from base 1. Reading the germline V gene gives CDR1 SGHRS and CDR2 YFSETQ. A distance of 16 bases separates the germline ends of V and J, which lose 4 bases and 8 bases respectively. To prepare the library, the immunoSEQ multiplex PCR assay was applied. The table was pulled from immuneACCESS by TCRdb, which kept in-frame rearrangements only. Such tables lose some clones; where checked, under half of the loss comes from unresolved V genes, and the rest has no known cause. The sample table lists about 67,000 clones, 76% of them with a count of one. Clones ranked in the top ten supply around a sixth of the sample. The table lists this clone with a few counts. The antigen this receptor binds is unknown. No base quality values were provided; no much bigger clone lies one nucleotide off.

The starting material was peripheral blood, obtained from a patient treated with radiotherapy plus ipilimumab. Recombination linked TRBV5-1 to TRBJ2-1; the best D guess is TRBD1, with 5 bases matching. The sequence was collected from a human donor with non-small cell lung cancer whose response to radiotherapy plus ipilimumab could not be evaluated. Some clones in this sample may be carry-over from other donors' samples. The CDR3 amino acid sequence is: CASSLSGKQDEQFF. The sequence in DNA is TGCGCCAGCAGCCTGTCAGGGAAACAGGATGAGCAGTTCTTC.